These 18 T cell receptor beta chains share one sample of origin, sequenced in a study of shared clonotypes between healthy human individuals. The assay was immunoSEQ multiplex PCR, and TCRdb's table has in-frame clones only and misses some. The data show roughly 2.5 million clones, around nine tenths seen once. Material for sequencing was naive CD4+ T cells sorted from blood. Subset of the sample: CD45RA+ positively selected. These receptors all come from a man between 18 and 35 years old in good health.

The chain joins TRBV30 to TRBJ1-1, with a tentative D call TRBD1 (6 bases). The V end lost 8 bases, the J end lost 5 bases, and 18 bases lay between the germline ends. The germline V gene encodes CDR1 GTSNPN and CDR2 SVGIG (reference sequence). The CDR3 length is 13 residues. CDR3 DNA: TGTGCCACTAGGGCAGGGGTCGGTACTGAAGCTTTCTTT. Amino acid sequence: CATRAGVGTEAFF. Looking up the rest from reference TRBV30 and TRBJ1-1 gives the full variable domain: SQTIHQWPATLVQPVGSPLSLECTVEGTSNPNLYWYRQAAGRGLQLLFYSVGIGQISSEVPQNLSASRPQDRQFILSSKKLLLSDSGFYLCATRAGVGTEAFFGQGTRLTVV.

V and J are TRBV4-3 and TRBJ2-1, with D hard to call. The germline V and J ends were trimmed by 4 bases and 7 bases, with 17 bases remaining between them. Germline values: CDR1 LGHNA, CDR2 YSLEER. The CDR3 contains 15 residues. CDR3 in amino acids: CASSPLFFLLNEQFF. The CDR3 bases are TGCGCCAGCAGCCCGCTCTTTTTCTTACTTAATGAGCAGTTCTTC.

About this clone itself: Other DNA variants within this sample encode the same CDR3. The V and J genes are TRBV19 and TRBJ1-2; 7 nucleotides match TRBD1. The CDR3 sequence is 13 residues long. Per germline, CDR1 LNHDA and CDR2 SQIVND (reference sequence). V dropped 6 bases and J dropped 1; count of bases not matched to a gene: 2. This CDR3 is CASRQGNNYGYTF. The CDR3 nucleotides read TGTGCCAGTAGACAGGGGAATAACTATGGCTACACCTTC. The full variable domain, rest sourced from reference TRBV19 and TRBJ1-2, is DGGITQSPKYLFRKEGQNVTLSCEQNLNHDAMYWYRQDPGQGLRLIYYSQIVNDFQKGDIAEGYSVSREKKESFPLTVTSAQKNPTAFYLCASRQGNNYGYTFGSGTRLTVV.

This chain uses TRBV5-6 with TRBJ1-4; D is unclear. Germline-derived CDR1 and CDR2 are SGHDT and YYEEEE. V was pared by 1 base and J by 7 bases, with 8 bases between. The CDR3 sequence is 13 residues long. CDR3 sequence: CASSLRAVEKLFF. CDR3 nucleotides: TGTGCCAGCAGCTTGAGGGCAGTTGAAAAACTGTTTTTT.

The J gene is TRBJ2-1, the V gene TRBV7-2, with a weak D call TRBD1 (5 bases). Germline V gene data show CDR1 as SGHTA and CDR2 as FQGNSA. The CDR3 is 18 amino acids. With 6 bases removed from V and 0 bases from J, the gap between germline ends came to 21 bases. The chain's CDR3 is CASSIPPRPGNSYNEQFF. CDR3 DNA: TGTGCCAGCAGTATCCCTCCCCGGCCAGGGAACTCCTACAATGAGCAGTTCTTC.

The genes are TRBV6-6 and TRBJ2-7; TRBD2 might be the D (6 bases). Germline V CDR1 and CDR2: MNHNY, SVGAGI (reference sequence). The CDR3 loop spans 16 amino acids. The V end lost 5 bases, the J end lost 0 bases, and 17 bases lay between the germline ends. This CDR3 is CASSPPSARDSYEQYF. Written as DNA, the CDR3 is TGTGCCAGCAGTCCCCCGAGTGCGCGGGACTCCTACGAGCAGTACTTC.

The V and J genes are TRBV5-4 and TRBJ2-1; 9 nucleotides agree with TRBD2. Germline V gene data show CDR1 as SGHNT and CDR2 as YYREEE (reference sequence). The CDR3 consists of 18 residues. V lost 4 bases and J lost 7; bases outside the gene matches: 18. The DNA of the CDR3 is TGTGCCAGCAGCCCCATAGGAACGGGCGGGGGGGCCAGGAATGAGCAGTTCTTC. This codes for CASSPIGTGGGARNEQFF.

On this clone itself: Other DNA sequences from this sample encode an identical CDR3 as well. The chain recombines TRBV15 with TRBJ1-2; weak D call: TRBD1 (5 bases). Germline CDR1 reads LNHNV; CDR2 reads YYDKDF (reference sequence). This CDR3 has 14 residues. V was clipped by 0 bases and J by 2 bases, with 7 bases between them. Here the CDR3 DNA reads TGTGCCACCAGCAGAGATAAGGGGAACTATGGCTACACCTTC. It codes for CATSRDKGNYGYTF.

The V and J genes are TRBV5-6 and TRBJ2-6; 7 bases are shared with TRBD1. The CDR3 runs 17 residues. Trimming at V came to 0 bases and at J to 3 bases, leaving 6 bases not matched to a gene. CDR1 and CDR2 from the germline V gene are SGHDT and YYEEEE. The CDR3 protein is CASSLDRGHIGANVLTF. Here the CDR3 DNA reads TGTGCCAGCAGCTTGGATAGGGGGCATATTGGGGCCAACGTCCTGACTTTC.

There are a few counts of this clone. Other nucleotide sequences in the sample specify the same CDR3. The chain carries TRBV28 and TRBJ2-7; D not resolved. The germline V gene has CDR1 MDHEN and CDR2 SYDVKM. The CDR3 length is 11 residues. Between the trimmed V and J ends, which lost 5 bases and 5 bases, there was a span of 7 bases. The chain's CDR3 is CASSPRDEQYF. The DNA of the CDR3 is TGTGCCAGCAGTCCCCGGGACGAGCAGTACTTC.

CDR3 nucleotide sequence: TGCGCCAGCAGCTCACGGACAGGGGAAACAGATACGCAGTATTTT. Translating gives CASSSRTGETDTQYF. The chain links TRBV5-1 to TRBJ2-3; 9 nucleotides agree with TRBD1. Germline V gene lookup returns CDR1 SGHRS and CDR2 YFSETQ. V lost 3 bases, J lost 3 bases, and 5 bases stayed unmatched. The CDR3 is made up of 15 amino acids.

The rearrangement links TRBV7-6 to TRBJ2-3; 9 bases align to TRBD2. The ends lost 0 bases at V and 1 base at J; junction bases unmatched: 2. The germline gives CDR1 SGHVS, CDR2 FNYEAQ. The length of the CDR3 is 16 residues. The CDR3 coding sequence is TGTGCCAGCAGCTTAGCGGCTAGCGGGGGCACAGATACGCAGTATTTT. It translates to CASSLAASGGTDTQYF.

The CDR3: CATSRGDVGGARETQYF. CDR3 nucleotide sequence: TGTGCCACCAGCAGAGGGGATGTTGGGGGGGCACGAGAGACCCAGTACTTC. The chain combines TRBV15 with TRBJ2-5, with D perhaps matching TRBD2 (7 bases). Germline values: CDR1 LNHNV, CDR2 YYDKDF (reference sequence). Trimming removed 1 base at V and 4 bases at J, with 19 bases between. CDR3 length: 17 amino acids. The full variable domain, in which reference TRBV15 and TRBJ2-5 provide the parts outside the CDR3, is DAMVIQNPRYQVTQFGKPVTLSCSQTLNHNVMYWYQQKSSQAPKLLFHYYDKDFNNEADTPDNFQSRRPNTSFCFLDIRSPGLGDTAMYLCATSRGDVGGARETQYFGPGTRLLVL.

The J gene is TRBJ2-3, the V gene TRBV5-1; a weak D match, TRBD1 (6 bases). The CDR3 runs to 13 residues. Germline CDR1 and CDR2: SGHRS and YFSETQ. Trimming pared 7 bases from V and 2 bases from J, leaving 11 bases between. This chain's CDR3 is CASSGTTTDTQYF. CDR3 nucleotide sequence: TGCGCCAGCTCCGGGACAACCACAGATACGCAGTATTTT.

V usage is TRBV5-6 and J usage is TRBJ2-5, with TRBD1 matching 9 bases. The junction had 6 bases not matched to a gene; V was cut back by 3 bases and J by 3 bases. The CDR3 spans 15 residues. Germline V lookup: CDR1 SGHDT, CDR2 YYEEEE. DNA of the CDR3: TGTGCCAGCAGCTCCGGGACAGGGAAGGAAGAGACCCAGTACTTC. Encoded protein: CASSSGTGKEETQYF.

Turning to this clone: This specimen includes other DNA sequences encoding the same CDR3. This rearrangement joins TRBV6-4 to TRBJ1-1; no clear D gene. From germline, CDR1 is MRHNA and CDR2 SNTAGT. This CDR3 region has 13 residues. V was cut by 6 bases and J by 1 base, with 9 bases left in between. The CDR3 region has the DNA TGTGCCAGCAGCGCGACTGGGAACACTGAAGCTTTCTTT. Protein product: CASSATGNTEAFF.

V usage is TRBV30 and J usage is TRBJ1-6; 8 bases are a match to TRBD1. V lost 5 bases and J lost 8; bases outside the gene matches: 11. CDR1 is GTSNPN and CDR2 is SVGIG in the germline V gene (reference sequence). The length of the CDR3 is 15 residues. CDR3 loop: CAWAPLDRDDSPLHF. The CDR3 DNA reads as TGTGCCTGGGCTCCCCTGGACAGGGACGATTCACCCCTCCACTTT.

The rearrangement links TRBV6-5 to TRBJ1-2; 8 nucleotides line up with TRBD1. V trimming: 6 bases; J trimming: 12 bases; junction bases outside the gene matches: 9. Looked up from germline, CDR1 is MNHEY and CDR2 is SVGAGI. The CDR3 is made up of 12 amino acids. The CDR3 DNA is TGTGCCAGCAGGACCGGGACAGGATTTAACACCTTC. Translated: CASRTGTGFNTF.